Listed below are T cell receptor beta chains from one sample, sequenced in a study of blood T cell repertoires in COVID-19. Clones were sequenced by immunoSEQ multiplex PCR, and TCRdb holds only the in-frame ones, with some missing. This sample has about 48,000 clones, with 70% to 90% found just once. Material for sequencing was peripheral blood. The receptors shown here come from a woman in her fifties or sixties with acute or convalescent COVID-19. The CDR3 runs from the conserved cysteine through the conserved F or W. The D gene is left open where the match is weak. Clone sizes are given selectively: once, few, many, or a class where the clone is expanded.

j_call clone_size v_call d_call cdr3_aa cdr3_nt
TRBJ1-1 . TRBV27 . CASHGGLPNTEAFF TGTGCCAGCCACGGCGGGCTGCCGAACACTGAAGCTTTCTTT
TRBJ2-2 . TRBV5-4 . CASSLAVREGTGELFF TGTGCCAGCAGCTTGGCGGTGCGGGAAGGGACCGGGGAGCTGTTTTTT
TRBJ2-5 . TRBV24-1 TRBD2 CATSDPRTSGGETQYF TGTGCCACCAGTGATCCCAGGACTAGCGGGGGTGAGACCCAGTACTTC
TRBJ2-1 . TRBV11-3 . CASSFSLANEQFF TGTGCCAGCAGCTTCTCCCTAGCCAATGAGCAGTTCTTC
TRBJ1-2 . TRBV11-2 . CASSPQGSGYTF TGTGCCAGCAGCCCGCAGGGTTCTGGCTACACCTTC
TRBJ1-1 . TRBV7-9 TRBD1 CASSLGTGSAEAFF TGTGCCAGCAGCTTAGGGACAGGGTCCGCTGAAGCTTTCTTT
TRBJ2-2 . TRBV5-1 . CASSKQGFANTGELFF TGCGCCAGCAGCAAGCAGGGCTTCGCGAACACCGGGGAGCTGTTTTTT
TRBJ2-2 . TRBV9 TRBD2 CASSDPLGSGSDWNTGELFF TGTGCCAGCAGCGACCCCCTCGGGAGCGGGAGTGACTGGAACACCGGGGAGCTGTTTTTT
TRBJ1-3 . TRBV27 . CASSLTAGHISGNTIYF TGTGCCAGCAGTTTGACGGCGGGCCATATCTCTGGAAACACCATATATTTT
TRBJ2-3 . TRBV5-4 TRBD1 CASSLRQGSDTQYF TGTGCCAGCAGCCTAAGACAGGGGTCGGATACGCAGTATTTT
TRBJ2-7 . TRBV7-2 . CASSRSISYEQYF TGTGCCAGCAGCCGGTCCATTTCCTACGAGCAGTACTTC
TRBJ1-5 . TRBV6-5 TRBD1 CASSRGTGGNQPQHF TGTGCCAGCAGCAGAGGGACAGGGGGCAATCAGCCCCAGCATTTT
TRBJ2-1 few TRBV15 . CATSRDRLASNEQFF TGTGCCACCAGCAGAGATCGCCTAGCGAGCAATGAGCAGTTCTTC
TRBJ1-1 . TRBV5-1 TRBD1 CASSSDRDLYTEAFF TGCGCCAGCAGCTCCGACAGGGACCTTTACACTGAAGCTTTCTTT
TRBJ2-2 once TRBV7-3 . CASSSRWAGNTGELFF TGTGCCAGCAGCTCTCGGTGGGCGGGTAACACCGGGGAGCTGTTTTTT
TRBJ1-5 few TRBV19 . CASNTPGGFWPQHF TGTGCCAGTAACACCCCCGGGGGTTTTTGGCCCCAGCATTTT
TRBJ2-7 once TRBV3-1/TRBV3-2 TRBD2 CASSRTQAGGYEQYF TGTGCCAGCAGCCGGACCCAAGCGGGGGGATACGAGCAGTACTTC
TRBJ2-2 . TRBV19 . CASSVRDFSNTGELFF TGTGCCAGTAGTGTCCGGGACTTCTCGAACACCGGGGAGCTGTTTTTT
TRBJ1-1 once TRBV4-3 . CASSQVLSYTEAFF TGCGCCAGCAGCCAAGTTTTGAGTTACACTGAAGCTTTCTTT
TRBJ2-1 . TRBV7-9 . CASSFPGSYNEQFF TGTGCCAGCAGCTTCCCCGGGTCCTACAATGAGCAGTTCTTC
TRBJ2-1 . TRBV20-1 TRBD2 CSASAPRREGLNEQFF TGCAGTGCTAGTGCCCCTAGGCGGGAGGGGTTAAATGAGCAGTTCTTC
TRBJ1-6 . TRBV29-1 TRBD1 CSVADRGNSPLHF TGCAGCGTTGCTGACAGGGGCAATTCACCCCTCCACTTT
TRBJ2-1 . TRBV13 . CASSSPGPRNEQFF TGTGCCAGCAGCTCCCCGGGTCCACGGAATGAGCAGTTCTTC
TRBJ1-2 . TRBV6-6 . CASSYTGNSGYTF TGTGCCAGCAGTTATACCGGGAACTCTGGCTACACCTTC
TRBJ2-7 . TRBV5-6 . CASSSTTPPRGQYF TGTGCCAGCAGCTCAACGACTCCCCCTCGGGGACAGTACTTC
TRBJ2-4 . TRBV7-2 . CASSFSGTLIQYF TGTGCCAGCAGCTTCTCCGGGACACTAATTCAGTACTTC
TRBJ2-4 . TRBV5-1 . CASSLTQDKNIQYF TGCGCCAGCAGCTTGACACAGGATAAAAACATTCAGTACTTC
TRBJ1-1 . TRBV6-5 TRBD1 CASSFAGQGTTEAFF TGTGCCAGCAGTTTCGCGGGACAGGGTACCACTGAAGCTTTCTTT
TRBJ2-6 . TRBV5-1 TRBD1 CASSFRDRGLEGANVLTF TGCGCCAGCAGCTTCCGGGACAGGGGCTTAGAGGGGGCCAACGTCCTGACTTTC
TRBJ2-7 once TRBV18 TRBD1 CASSRGTGLYEQYF TGTGCCAGCTCACGGGGGACAGGGTTATACGAGCAGTACTTC
TRBJ1-1 once TRBV5-1 . CASSLVGDTEAFF TGCGCCAGCAGCTTGGTCGGGGACACTGAAGCTTTCTTT
TRBJ1-1 . TRBV6-5 TRBD1 CASSYNRGRGTEAFF TGTGCCAGCAGTTACAACAGGGGGCGGGGAACTGAAGCTTTCTTT
TRBJ2-2 . TRBV3-1/TRBV3-2 . CASSQVRNTGELFF TGTGCCAGCAGCCAAGTCAGAAACACCGGGGAGCTGTTTTTT
TRBJ1-5 . TRBV12-3/TRBV12-4 . CASSPRTNQPQHF TGTGCCAGCAGTCCAAGGACTAATCAGCCCCAGCATTTT
TRBJ2-6 few TRBV7-9 . CASSPTVSGANVLTF TGTGCCAGCAGCCCCACAGTCTCTGGGGCCAACGTCCTGACTTTC
TRBJ1-4 . TRBV5-1 TRBD1 CASSLGQGAANEKLFF TGCGCCAGCAGCTTGGGACAGGGTGCGGCTAATGAAAAACTGTTTTTT
TRBJ1-3 . TRBV9 . CASSARYSGNTIYF TGTGCCAGCAGCGCCCGTTACTCTGGAAACACCATATATTTT
TRBJ1-5 . TRBV25-1 . CASSDGLGPQHF TGTGCCAGCAGTGACGGTCTTGGGCCCCAGCATTTT
TRBJ2-7 . TRBV10-3 TRBD2 CATSTLAGFNEQYF TGTGCCACTTCCACACTAGCGGGCTTCAACGAGCAGTACTTC
TRBJ1-4 . TRBV5-1 . CASRPRGEIEEKLFF TGCGCCAGCAGACCCCGGGGGGAGATAGAGGAAAAACTGTTTTTT
TRBJ1-2 few TRBV27 TRBD1 CASSSLQGGVYGYTF TGTGCCAGCAGTTCCCTACAGGGGGGAGTTTATGGCTACACCTTC
TRBJ2-2 . TRBV7-3 . CASSLGANTGELFF TGTGCCAGCAGCTTGGGGGCCAACACCGGGGAGCTGTTTTTT
TRBJ2-1 . TRBV7-9 TRBD2 CASSLLAGGLADEQFF TGTGCCAGCAGCTTACTGGCGGGAGGGCTCGCGGATGAGCAGTTCTTC
TRBJ1-5 . TRBV18 TRBD1 CASSQRTGGQPQHF TGTGCCAGCTCACAGAGGACAGGCGGTCAGCCCCAGCATTTT
TRBJ2-5 . TRBV30 TRBD2 CAWTSGQETQYF TGTGCCTGGACTAGCGGGCAAGAGACCCAGTACTTC
TRBJ1-1 few TRBV4-2 . CASKLTSGVTEAFF TGTGCCAGCAAACTAACCTCGGGGGTAACTGAAGCTTTCTTT
TRBJ2-3 . TRBV19 TRBD2 CASSQIAGLTDTQYF TGTGCCAGTAGCCAAATAGCGGGACTCACAGATACGCAGTATTTT
TRBJ1-3 . TRBV5-4 . CASSLPAGGSGNTIYF TGTGCCAGCAGCTTGCCCGCGGGGGGCTCTGGAAACACCATATATTTT